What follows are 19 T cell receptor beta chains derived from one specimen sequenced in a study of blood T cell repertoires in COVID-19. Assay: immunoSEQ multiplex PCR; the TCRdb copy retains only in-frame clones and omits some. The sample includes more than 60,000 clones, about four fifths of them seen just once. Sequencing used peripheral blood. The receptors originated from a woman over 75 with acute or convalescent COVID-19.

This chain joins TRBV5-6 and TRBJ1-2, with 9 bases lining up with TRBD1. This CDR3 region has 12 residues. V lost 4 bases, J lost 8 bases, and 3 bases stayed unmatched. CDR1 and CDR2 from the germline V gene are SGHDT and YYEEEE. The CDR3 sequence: CASSGTGKGYTF. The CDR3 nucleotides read TGTGCCAGCAGCGGGACAGGGAAGGGCTACACCTTC.

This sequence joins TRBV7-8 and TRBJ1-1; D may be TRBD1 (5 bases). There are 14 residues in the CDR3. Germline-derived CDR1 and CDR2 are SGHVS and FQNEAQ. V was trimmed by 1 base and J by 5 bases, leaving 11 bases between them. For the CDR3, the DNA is TGTGCCAGCAGCTTAGTGGGGCAGGCGACTGAAGCTTTCTTT. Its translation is CASSLVGQATEAFF.

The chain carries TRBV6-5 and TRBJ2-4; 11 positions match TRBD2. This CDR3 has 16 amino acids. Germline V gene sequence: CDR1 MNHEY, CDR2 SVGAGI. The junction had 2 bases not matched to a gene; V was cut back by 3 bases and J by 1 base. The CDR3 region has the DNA TGTGCCAGCAGTTATAGCGGGAGGGCTGCCAAAAACATTCAGTACTTC. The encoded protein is CASSYSGRAAKNIQYF.

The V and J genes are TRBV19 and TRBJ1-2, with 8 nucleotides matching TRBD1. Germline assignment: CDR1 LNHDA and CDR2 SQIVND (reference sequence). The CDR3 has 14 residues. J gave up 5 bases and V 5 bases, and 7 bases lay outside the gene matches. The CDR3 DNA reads TGTGCCAGTAGTTCTCGGACAGGGAGTTATGGCTACACCTTC. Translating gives CASSSRTGSYGYTF.

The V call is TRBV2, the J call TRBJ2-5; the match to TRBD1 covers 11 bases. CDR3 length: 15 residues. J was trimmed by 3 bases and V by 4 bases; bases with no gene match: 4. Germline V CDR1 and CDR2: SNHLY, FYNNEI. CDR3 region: CASSGDRGREETQYF. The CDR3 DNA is TGTGCCAGCAGTGGGGACAGGGGGAGGGAAGAGACCCAGTACTTC.

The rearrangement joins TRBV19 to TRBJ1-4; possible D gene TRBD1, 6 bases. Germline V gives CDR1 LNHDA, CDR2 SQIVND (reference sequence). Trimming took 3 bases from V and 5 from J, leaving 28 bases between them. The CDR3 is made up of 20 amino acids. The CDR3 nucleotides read TGTGCCAGTAGTATTACCATGGGGGCCCGACAGGTGGCGAAAAATGAAAAACTGTTTTTT. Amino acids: CASSITMGARQVAKNEKLFF.

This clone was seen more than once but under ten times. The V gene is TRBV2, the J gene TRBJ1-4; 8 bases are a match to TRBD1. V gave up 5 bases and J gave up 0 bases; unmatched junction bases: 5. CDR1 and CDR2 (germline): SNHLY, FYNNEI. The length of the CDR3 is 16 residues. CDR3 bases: TGTGCCAGCAGTAGGGACAGGAGTGCAACTAATGAAAAACTGTTTTTT. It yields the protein CASSRDRSATNEKLFF.

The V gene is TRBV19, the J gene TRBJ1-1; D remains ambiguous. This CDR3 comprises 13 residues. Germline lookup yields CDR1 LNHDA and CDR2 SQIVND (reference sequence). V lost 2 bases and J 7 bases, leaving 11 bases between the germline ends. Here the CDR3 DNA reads TGTGCCAGTAGTATACTCAGCGGTTTTGAAGCTTTCTTT. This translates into CASSILSGFEAFF.

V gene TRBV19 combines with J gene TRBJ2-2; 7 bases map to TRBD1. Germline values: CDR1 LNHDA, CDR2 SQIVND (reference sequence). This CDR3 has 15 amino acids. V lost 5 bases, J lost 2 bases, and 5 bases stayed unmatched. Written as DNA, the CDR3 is TGTGCCAGTAGTGGGAGACAGGGAAACACCGGGGAGCTGTTTTTT. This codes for CASSGRQGNTGELFF.

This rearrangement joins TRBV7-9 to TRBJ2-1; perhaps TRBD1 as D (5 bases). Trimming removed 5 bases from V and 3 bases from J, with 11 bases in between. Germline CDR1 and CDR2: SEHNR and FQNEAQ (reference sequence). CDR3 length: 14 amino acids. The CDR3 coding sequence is TGTGCCAGCAGCCAACAGGAGTACTACAATGAGCAGTTCTTC. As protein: CASSQQEYYNEQFF.

The CDR3 region has the DNA TGTGCCAGTAGTCTCCAGGCCTCCTCTGGAAACACCATATATTTT. This encodes CASSLQASSGNTIYF. The rearrangement joins TRBV19 to TRBJ1-3; D not resolved. V lost 5 bases and J lost 0, with 11 bases in between. CDR3 length equals 15 residues. CDR1 LNHDA and CDR2 SQIVND come from the germline V gene (reference sequence).

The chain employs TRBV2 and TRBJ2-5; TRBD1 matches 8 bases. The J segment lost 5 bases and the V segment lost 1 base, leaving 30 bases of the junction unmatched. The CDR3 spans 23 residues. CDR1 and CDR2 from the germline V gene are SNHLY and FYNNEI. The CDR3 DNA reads TGTGCCAGCAGTGAAGGGTTGTACCGGGACAGGAGAAATATATTGGACTTGGGGGAGACCCAGTACTTC. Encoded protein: CASSEGLYRDRRNILDLGETQYF.

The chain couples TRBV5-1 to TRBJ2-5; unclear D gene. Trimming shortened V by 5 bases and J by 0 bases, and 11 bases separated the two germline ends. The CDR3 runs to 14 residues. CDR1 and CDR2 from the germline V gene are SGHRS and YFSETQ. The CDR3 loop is CASSLLTYQETQYF. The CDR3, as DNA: TGCGCCAGCAGTCTCTTGACTTACCAAGAGACCCAGTACTTC.

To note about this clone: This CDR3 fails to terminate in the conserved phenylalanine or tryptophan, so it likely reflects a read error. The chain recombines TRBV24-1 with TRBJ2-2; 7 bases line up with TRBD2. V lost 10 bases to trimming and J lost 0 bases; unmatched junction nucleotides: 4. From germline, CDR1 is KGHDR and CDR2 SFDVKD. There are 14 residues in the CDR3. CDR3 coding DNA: TGTGCCACGGCCCGGGAGGCGAACACCGGGGAGCTGTTTTCT. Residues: CATAREANTGELFS.

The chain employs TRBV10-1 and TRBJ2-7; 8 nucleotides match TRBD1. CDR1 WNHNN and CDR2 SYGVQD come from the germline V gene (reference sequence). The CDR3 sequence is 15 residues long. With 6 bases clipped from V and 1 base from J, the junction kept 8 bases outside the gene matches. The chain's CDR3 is CASSHDRGESYEQYF. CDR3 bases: TGCGCCAGCAGCCACGACAGGGGTGAGTCCTACGAGCAGTACTTC.

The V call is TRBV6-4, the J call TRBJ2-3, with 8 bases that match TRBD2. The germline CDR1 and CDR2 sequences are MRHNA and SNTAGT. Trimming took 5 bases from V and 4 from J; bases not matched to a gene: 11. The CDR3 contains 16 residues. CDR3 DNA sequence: TGTGCCAGCAGTCCACGACTAGCGATCGCCCCAGATACGCAGTATTTT. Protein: CASSPRLAIAPDTQYF.

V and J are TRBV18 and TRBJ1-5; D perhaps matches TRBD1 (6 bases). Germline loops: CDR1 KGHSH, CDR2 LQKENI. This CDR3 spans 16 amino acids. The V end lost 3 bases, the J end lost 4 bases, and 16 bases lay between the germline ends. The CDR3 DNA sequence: TGTGCCAGCTCACCCGTCCGGACAGACACGAATCAGCCCCAGCATTTT. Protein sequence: CASSPVRTDTNQPQHF.

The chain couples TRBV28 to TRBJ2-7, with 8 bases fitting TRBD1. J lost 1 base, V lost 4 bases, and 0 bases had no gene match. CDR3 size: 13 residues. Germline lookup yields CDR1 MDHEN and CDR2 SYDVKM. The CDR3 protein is CASSWTGSYEQYF. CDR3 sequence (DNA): TGTGCCAGCAGTTGGACAGGGTCCTACGAGCAGTACTTC.

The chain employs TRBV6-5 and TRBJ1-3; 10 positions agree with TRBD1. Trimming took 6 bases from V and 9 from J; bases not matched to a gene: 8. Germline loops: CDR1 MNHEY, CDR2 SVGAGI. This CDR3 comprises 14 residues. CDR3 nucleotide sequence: TGTGCCAGCAGCCCCTGGACAGGGGGAGGCACCATATATTTT. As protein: CASSPWTGGGTIYF.